This passage covers 22 T cell receptor beta chains from one sample sequenced in a study of T cells in Graves' hyperthyroidism and ophthalmopathy. The TCR beta CDR3 regions underwent amplification using RNA transcripts as the source. The HTBI primer set was used in a first-round RT-PCR of the TCR CDR3. TCRdb ran MiXCR on the multiplex PCR reads and lists one entry per CDR3 protein. The profile covers roughly 290,000 distinct CDR3 sequences, with approximately 15% appearing a single time and over 45% taken by the ten largest. The sequencing sample was made of blood. These receptors were taken from a woman aged 60-75 years with Graves' ophthalmopathy.

This clonotype was found a few times. The genes are TRBV5-1 and TRBJ2-2; D gene ambiguous. CDR3 length equals 12 residues. Germline V CDR1 and CDR2: SGHRS, YFSETQ. Deletions cut 0 bases from V and 7 bases from J, with 4 bases between. DNA of the CDR3: TGCGCCAGCAGCTTGGCCATCGGGGAGCTGTTTTTT. Translation: CASSLAIGELFF. The whole variable domain, filled in from reference TRBV5-1 and TRBJ2-2, reads KAGVTQTPRYLIKTRGQQVTLSCSPISGHRSVSWYQQTPGQGLQFLFEYFSETQRNKGNFPGRFSGRQFSNSRSEMNVSTLELGDSALYLCASSLAIGELFFGEGSRLTVL.

The rearrangement joins TRBV6-2 or TRBV6-3 to TRBJ1-2, with D maybe TRBD1 (5 bases). The CDR3 has 11 residues. V lost 10 bases, J lost 8 bases, and 14 bases lay in between. Looked up from germline, CDR1 is MNHEY and CDR2 is SVGEGT. The CDR3 protein is CATGDGPGYTF. The CDR3 coding sequence is TGTGCCACCGGGGACGGGCCAGGCTACACCTTC.

The table lists this clonotype with a few counts. The chain is built from TRBV20-1 and TRBJ2-1; 11 bases map to TRBD2. The CDR3 spans 16 residues. Losses at the gene ends were 6 bases for V and 0 bases for J; bases not matched to a gene: 7. In germline, CDR1 is DFQATT, CDR2 SNEGSKA (reference sequence). CDR3 bases: TGCAGTGCCGCGGGGACTAGCGGAAGCTCCTACAATGAGCAGTTCTTC. Translating it yields CSAAGTSGSSYNEQFF.

This clonotype turned up a few times. This sequence joins TRBV4-1 and TRBJ1-1; 8 nucleotides line up with TRBD1. The CDR3 has 17 residues. Trimming at V came to 3 bases and at J to 0 bases, leaving 9 bases not matched to a gene. Germline CDR1 and CDR2: MGHRA and YSYEKL. The CDR3 nucleotides are TGCGCCAGCAGCCACCACGGGACAGGTACGATGAACACTGAAGCTTTCTTT. The encoded protein is CASSHHGTGTMNTEAFF.

This clonotype has a count of ten or more. The chain combines TRBV11-3 with TRBJ2-7; 8 bases align to TRBD2. CDR1 and CDR2 from the germline V gene are SGHNT and YENEEA. The CDR3 runs 14 residues. The V gene end was trimmed by 8 bases and the J gene end by 1 base; junction bases not matched to a gene: 7. DNA for the CDR3: TGTGCCAGCTCTGTGGCGGGGGGATCCTACGAGCAGTACTTC. It is translated as CASSVAGGSYEQYF.

The table lists this clonotype with many counts. J is TRBJ2-1 and V is TRBV28; 9 nucleotides line up with TRBD1. This CDR3 comprises 16 residues. V trimming: 5 bases; J trimming: 9 bases; junction bases outside the gene matches: 14. Looked up from germline, CDR1 is MDHEN and CDR2 is SYDVKM. In nucleotides, the CDR3 is TGTGCCAGCAGTGCCCCAACGGGACAGGGTTTCGGTGAGCAGTTCTTC. Amino acid sequence: CASSAPTGQGFGEQFF.

With respect to this clonotype: One junction end disagrees with the germline gene, perhaps due to a read error. The chain links TRBV12-5 to TRBJ2-3; D is ambiguous. The CDR3 is 11 amino acids. CDR1 and CDR2 (germline): LGHNT, FRNRAP. This chain's CDR3 is CACGLGDTQYF. The CDR3 nucleotides read TGTGCTTGTGGTTTGGGGGATACGCAGTATTTT. The entire variable domain, with the rest obtained from reference TRBV12-5 and TRBJ2-3, is as follows: DARVTQTPRHKVTEMGQEVTMRCQPILGHNTVFWYRQTMMQGLELLAYFRNRAPLDDSGMPKDRFSAEMPDATLATLKIQPSEPRDSAVYFCACGLGDTQYFGPGTRLTVL.

The genes are TRBV6-2 or TRBV6-3 and TRBJ2-1; 7 nucleotides agree with TRBD2. Germline V gene lookup returns CDR1 MNHEY and CDR2 SVGEGT. The CDR3 has 16 amino acids. Germline trimming cut 0 bases from V and 1 base from J; bases unmatched to any gene: 3. The CDR3 sequence: CASSYSSGLSYNEQFF. DNA of the CDR3: TGTGCCAGCAGTTACTCCTCGGGACTATCCTACAATGAGCAGTTCTTC.

The chain combines TRBV19 with TRBJ2-1; possibly TRBD1 or TRBD2 for D (6 bases each). The CDR3 contains 15 residues. Per the germline V gene, CDR1 is LNHDA and CDR2 is SQIVND (reference sequence). The chain's CDR3 is CVSKGRGGSYNEQFF. The CDR3 region has the DNA TGTGTCAGCAAAGGTAGAGGGGGGTCCTACAATGAGCAGTTCTTC.

The chain is built from TRBV6-1 and TRBJ2-2, with a tentative D call TRBD2 (5 bases). The CDR3 runs 15 residues. V shed 1 base and J shed 7 bases, with 13 bases lying between them. In germline, CDR1 is MNHNS, CDR2 SASEGT. This CDR3 reads CASSEVFTSVGELFF. In DNA, the CDR3 is TGTGCCAGCAGTGAAGTCTTCACTAGTGTCGGGGAGCTGTTTTTT.

This clonotype was recorded many times. This rearrangement joins TRBV7-8 to TRBJ1-2, with D tentatively TRBD1 (6 bases). Deletions cut 1 base from V and 0 bases from J, with 21 bases between. Looked up from germline, CDR1 is SGHVS and CDR2 is FQNEAQ. The CDR3 is 19 residues long. CDR3 region: CASSLVRGQSRAANYGYTF. CDR3 DNA: TGTGCCAGCAGCTTAGTTCGTGGACAGTCCAGGGCGGCTAACTATGGCTACACCTTC.

The chain joins TRBV4-2 to TRBJ1-4; D gene uncertain. Germline values: CDR1 LGHNA, CDR2 YNFKEQ. V was pared by 0 bases and J by 7 bases, with 9 bases between. This CDR3 comprises 14 residues. CDR3 sequence: CASSQDPGSEKLFF. For the CDR3, the DNA is TGTGCCAGCAGCCAAGATCCAGGTTCTGAAAAACTGTTTTTT.

Worth noting for this clonotype: It may be a read error: a sequence one base away is much more abundant. This chain uses TRBV2 with TRBJ1-2; D ambiguous. CDR1 SNHLY and CDR2 FYNNEI come from the germline V gene. Trimming removed 7 bases at V and 8 bases at J, with 20 bases between. This CDR3 spans 14 amino acids. CDR3 in amino acids: CASNRLPGLDGYTF. The CDR3 coding sequence is TGTGCCAGCAATCGTTTGCCGGGTCTCGACGGCTACACCTTC.

The V gene is TRBV19, the J gene TRBJ2-2; TRBD1 might be the D (6 bases). From germline, CDR1 is LNHDA and CDR2 SQIVND (reference sequence). The CDR3 length is 16 residues. V lost 2 bases, J lost 5 bases, and 15 bases lay in between. The CDR3 nucleotides read TGTGCCAGTAGTATATCACAGGGATGGGAAACCGGGGAGCTGTTTTTT. The encoded protein is CASSISQGWETGELFF.

This clonotype has a count of ten or more. V gene TRBV5-1 combines with J gene TRBJ2-1, with TRBD2 matching 8 bases. The CDR3 sequence is 16 residues long. V gave up 0 bases and J gave up 4 bases; unmatched junction bases: 6. Germline V CDR1 and CDR2: SGHRS, YFSETQ. The CDR3 here is CASSLGQREIYNEQFF. CDR3 sequence (DNA): TGCGCCAGCAGCTTGGGGCAGCGGGAGATATACAATGAGCAGTTCTTC.

This clonotype was seen many times. This chain's CDR3 is CSARGERGYNEQFF. CDR3 DNA sequence: TGCAGTGCTAGGGGGGAGCGGGGGTACAATGAGCAGTTCTTC. The rearrangement joins TRBV20-1 to TRBJ2-1; 8 bases are shared with TRBD2. CDR1 is DFQATT, CDR2 SNEGSKA, per germline (reference sequence). There are 14 residues in the CDR3. The J segment lost 4 bases and the V segment lost 3 bases, leaving 5 bases of the junction unmatched.

This clonotype was detected many times. CDR3 protein: CASSYSSRDNEQFF. DNA of the CDR3: TGTGCCAGCAGTTACTCGAGCAGGGACAATGAGCAGTTCTTC. The chain employs TRBV6-6 and TRBJ2-1; TRBD1 might be the D (5 bases). CDR3 size: 14 residues. Between the trimmed V and J ends, which lost 0 bases and 5 bases, there was a span of 8 bases. CDR1 is MNHNY and CDR2 is SVGAGI in the germline V gene (reference sequence).

This clonotype showed up many times. V and J are TRBV7-2 and TRBJ2-1; TRBD1 might be the D (5 bases). This CDR3 is built from 17 residues. Trimming stripped 3 bases from V and 5 bases from J, with 20 bases between. CDR1 is SGHTA, CDR2 FQGNSA, per germline. DNA for the CDR3: TGTGCCAGCAGCTTCTCGTATGGGGCAGGGCTGAACAATGAGCAGTTCTTC. This encodes CASSFSYGAGLNNEQFF.

This clonotype was found once. V and J are TRBV11-2 and TRBJ2-1, with 8 bases aligning to TRBD1. Unmatched junction bases numbered 9, after V lost 5 bases and J lost 9 bases. The germline gives CDR1 SGHAT, CDR2 FQNNGV. The CDR3 has 14 amino acids. CDR3 coding DNA: TGTGCCAGCAGCCCACGTCCAGGGGGCAGTGAGCAGTTCTTC. It is translated as CASSPRPGGSEQFF.

This clonotype appeared many times. The rearrangement joins TRBV5-1 to TRBJ1-1; 8 nucleotides line up with TRBD1. This CDR3 contains 15 residues. J was trimmed by 3 bases and V by 4 bases; bases with no gene match: 8. Germline CDR1 is SGHRS and CDR2 is YFSETQ. CDR3 in DNA: TGCGCCAGCAGCCCCCAGGGGGCAGAGGACACTGAAGCTTTCTTT. Translation: CASSPQGAEDTEAFF.

In this sample, this clonotype turned up a few times. This chain uses TRBV11-2 with TRBJ2-1; TRBD1 aligns across 9 bases. The CDR3 is made up of 15 amino acids. CDR1 is SGHAT, CDR2 FQNNGV, per germline. The trim removed 5 bases at V and 6 bases at J, leaving 8 bases unmatched. The CDR3: CASSAGQGLSNEQFF. The CDR3 DNA is TGTGCCAGCAGCGCCGGACAGGGGCTCAGCAATGAGCAGTTCTTC. Supplemented by reference TRBV11-2 and TRBJ2-1, the full variable domain reads EAGVAQSPRYKIIEKRQSVAFWCNPISGHATLYWYQQILGQGPKLLIQFQNNGVVDDSQLPKDRFSAERLKGVDSTLKIQPAKLEDSAVYLCASSAGQGLSNEQFFGPGTRLTVL.

V usage is TRBV18 and J usage is TRBJ1-3; 10 bases map to TRBD1. V lost 6 bases, J lost 0 bases, and 5 bases stayed unmatched. The germline gives CDR1 KGHSH, CDR2 LQKENI. The CDR3 is 16 residues long. The CDR3 DNA sequence: TGTGCCAGCTCCCGGGGACAGGGGTACTCTGGAAACACCATATATTTT. Its translation is CASSRGQGYSGNTIYF. The variable domain in full, completed from reference TRBV18 and TRBJ1-3, reads NAGVMQNPRHLVRRRGQEARLRCSPMKGHSHVYWYRQLPEEGLKFMVYLQKENIIDESGMPKERFSAEFPKEGPSILRIQQVVRGDSAAYFCASSRGQGYSGNTIYFGEGSWLTVV.